Following are 7 T cell receptor beta chains from one sample sequenced in a study of cytomegalovirus exposure and HLA in healthy donors. Generated by immunoSEQ multiplex PCR, the TCRdb table keeps only in-frame clones and is missing some. The sample consists of over 250,000 clones, 87% of them appearing once. The specimen was PBMCs. The receptors here all came from a woman in her twenties or thirties in good health and CMV-seropositive.

The chain is built from TRBV27 and TRBJ2-7; the D gene is possibly TRBD1 (5 bases). The germline V gene has CDR1 MNHEY and CDR2 SMNVEV (reference sequence). The CDR3 is 13 residues long. The ends were cut back, 2 bases at V and 4 bases at J, with 9 bases in the middle. The CDR3 DNA follows: TGTGCCAGCAGTTTAGGGAAGGGGTACGAGCAGTACTTC. Encoded protein: CASSLGKGYEQYF.

The V call is TRBV7-9, the J call TRBJ1-3; D unclear. Trimming removed 6 bases from V and 4 bases from J, with 13 bases in between. CDR1 is SEHNR and CDR2 is FQNEAQ in the germline V gene (reference sequence). This CDR3 spans 14 amino acids. Here the CDR3 DNA reads TGTGCCAGCAGACTTAGTAAAGTAGGAAACACCATATATTTT. Its protein is CASRLSKVGNTIYF.

The gene calls are TRBV6-1 and TRBJ2-2; 10 nucleotides align to TRBD2. The CDR3 is made up of 15 amino acids. Germline V lookup: CDR1 MNHNS, CDR2 SASEGT. J lost 4 bases, V lost 5 bases, and 4 bases had no gene match. CDR3: CASSPIAGGTGELFF. CDR3 coding DNA: TGTGCCAGCAGTCCAATAGCGGGAGGCACCGGGGAGCTGTTTTTT.

V is TRBV19 and J is TRBJ2-7; TRBD2 is a possible D gene (6 bases). V gave up 5 bases and J gave up 1 base, with 12 bases separating them. This CDR3 has 14 residues. The germline gives CDR1 LNHDA, CDR2 SQIVND (reference sequence). The CDR3 is CASSQTGESYEQYF. The CDR3 DNA reads TGTGCCAGTAGTCAAACGGGGGAATCCTACGAGCAGTACTTC.

This rearrangement joins TRBV6-4 to TRBJ1-2, with D maybe TRBD1 (6 bases). Germline V gene sequence: CDR1 MRHNA, CDR2 SNTAGT. CDR3 length equals 12 residues. Trimming removed 1 base at V and 7 bases at J, with 7 bases between. The CDR3 nucleotides read TGTGCCAGCAGTGACTACAGGGTTGGCTACACCTTC. As protein: CASSDYRVGYTF.

This chain links TRBV7-6 with TRBJ1-1; D call uncertain. V shed 2 bases and J shed 3 bases, with 4 bases lying between them. The germline V gene has CDR1 SGHVS and CDR2 FNYEAQ. CDR3 length equals 12 residues. CDR3 sequence reads: CASSLWDTEAFF. The DNA for the CDR3 is TGTGCCAGCAGCTTATGGGACACTGAAGCTTTCTTT.

The V gene is TRBV6-5, the J gene TRBJ1-1; D is possibly TRBD1 (6 bases). CDR1 MNHEY and CDR2 SVGAGI come from the germline V gene. The CDR3 length is 14 residues. Trimming took off 0 bases at V and 4 bases at J, with 9 bases between the two ends. DNA for the CDR3: TGTGCCAGCAGTTACTCTAGGGGGATCACTGAAGCTTTCTTT. Encoded protein: CASSYSRGITEAFF.